These 5 T cell receptor beta chains were sequenced from one sample in a study of brain metastases from non-small cell lung cancer. Clones were read by immunoSEQ multiplex PCR, and TCRdb kept only the in-frame ones, dropping some. This table holds around 1,200 clones, 85% found once. The sequencing input was tissue from a brain metastasis. The source of these receptors is a donor aged 40 or over with non-small cell lung cancer.

This clone was recorded a few times. The chain recombines TRBV7-3 with TRBJ2-1; 9 bases align to TRBD2. Germline V gives CDR1 SGHTA, CDR2 FQGTGA. This CDR3 is 15 amino acids long. After removal of 5 bases from V and 5 bases from J, the junction contained 7 bases not matched to a gene. The CDR3: CASSPSGRRDNEQFF. The CDR3 nucleotides are TGTGCCAGCAGCCCAAGCGGGAGGCGGGACAATGAGCAGTTCTTC.

Only one count was recorded for this clone. The chain recombines TRBV2 with TRBJ1-3; D gene ambiguous. Per germline, CDR1 SNHLY and CDR2 FYNNEI. The germline V and J ends were trimmed by 3 bases and 4 bases, with 10 bases remaining between them. The CDR3 has 14 amino acids. The CDR3 protein is CASSEAAWGNTIYF. Written as DNA, the CDR3 is TGTGCCAGCAGTGAGGCGGCGTGGGGAAACACCATATATTTT. Drawing the rest from reference TRBV2 and TRBJ1-3, the complete variable domain is EPEVTQTPSHQVTQMGQEVILRCVPISNHLYFYWYRQILGQKVEFLVSFYNNEISEKSEIFDDQFSVERPDGSNFTLKIRSTKLEDSAMYFCASSEAAWGNTIYFGEGSWLTVV.

CDR3 loop: CASSWGQNYGYTF. As DNA, the CDR3 is TGTGCCAGCAGTTGGGGGCAGAACTATGGCTACACCTTC. The genes are TRBV6-5 and TRBJ1-2; the D gene is possibly TRBD1 (6 bases). The CDR3 is 13 residues long. V gave up 4 bases and J gave up 2 bases, with 8 bases separating them. CDR1 is MNHEY and CDR2 is SVGAGI in the germline V gene.

The chain carries TRBV7-2 and TRBJ2-7; 7 bases match TRBD2. V lost 4 bases to trimming and J lost 1 base; unmatched junction nucleotides: 7. The CDR3 is 15 amino acids. Germline values: CDR1 SGHTA, CDR2 FQGNSA. The CDR3 loop is CASSYVGGGSYEQYF. The CDR3 DNA is TGTGCCAGCAGCTACGTTGGGGGAGGGTCCTACGAGCAGTACTTC.

This clone was seen only a few times. This chain connects TRBV20-1 to TRBJ2-1; D is uncertain. Germline V gene lookup returns CDR1 DFQATT and CDR2 SNEGSKA (reference sequence). With 5 bases removed from V and 10 bases from J, the gap between germline ends came to 9 bases. CDR3 length: 10 residues. The CDR3, as DNA: TGCAGTGCTGGGATCGGGGAGCAGTTCTTC. Its translation is CSAGIGEQFF.